A single sample gave rise to the 27 T cell receptor beta chains below, sequenced in a study of T cell responses to AZD1222 COVID-19 vaccine. The repertoire was sequenced with immunoSEQ multiplex PCR; TCRdb's copy has only in-frame clones and lacks some. Here the sample spans around 66,000 clones, more than 65% being singletons. The specimen comprised peripheral blood, sampled on day 0 of MenACWY control vaccination. These receptors were obtained from an adult in good health.

The chain combines TRBV24-1 with TRBJ2-3, with D possibly being TRBD1 (5 bases). The V end was cut by 8 bases, the J end by 8 bases, with 13 bases between. Looked up from germline, CDR1 is KGHDR and CDR2 is SFDVKD. The CDR3 is 12 residues long. The CDR3 protein is CATNEQEFTQYF. The CDR3 coding sequence is TGTGCCACCAACGAACAGGAATTTACGCAGTATTTT.

The chain joins TRBV19 to TRBJ1-6, with 8 positions matching TRBD1. Trimming removed 6 bases from V and 10 bases from J; junction bases left unmatched: 11. CDR3 length equals 15 residues. From germline, CDR1 is LNHDA and CDR2 SQIVND (reference sequence). This CDR3 reads CASSLQGAGRSPLHF. The CDR3 DNA reads TGTGCCAGTAGCCTCCAGGGGGCAGGGAGGTCACCCCTCCACTTT.

The chain uses TRBV12-3 or TRBV12-4 and TRBJ1-6; D not certain. This CDR3 contains 12 residues. V gave up 4 bases and J gave up 11 bases, with 9 bases separating them. The CDR3 reads CASSSFAAPLHF. The CDR3 DNA sequence: TGTGCCAGCAGTTCCTTTGCGGCACCCCTCCACTTT.

This clone was seen a single time. The V gene is TRBV12-3 or TRBV12-4, the J gene TRBJ2-5, with 8 bases that match TRBD1. V lost 5 bases to trimming and J lost 5 bases; unmatched junction nucleotides: 4. The CDR3 covers 13 residues. The CDR3 sequence is CASSPGQGETQYF. Written as DNA, the CDR3 is TGTGCCAGCAGTCCAGGACAGGGTGAGACCCAGTACTTC.

V usage is TRBV28 and J usage is TRBJ1-4; 9 bases agree with TRBD1. CDR1 is MDHEN and CDR2 is SYDVKM in the germline V gene. This CDR3 has 16 residues. The J segment lost 6 bases and the V segment lost 2 bases, leaving 7 bases of the junction unmatched. The CDR3 spells CASSLTLTGGYEKLFF. Written as DNA, the CDR3 is TGTGCCAGCAGTTTAACGCTGACAGGGGGATATGAAAAACTGTTTTTT.

This clone was picked up one time. The gene calls are TRBV9 and TRBJ1-6; a weak D match, TRBD1 (5 bases). From germline, CDR1 is SGDLS and CDR2 YYNGEE. The CDR3 runs 14 residues. V lost 2 bases to trimming and J lost 6 bases, with 9 bases between them. The CDR3: CASSVGASNSPLHF. DNA for the CDR3: TGTGCCAGCAGCGTCGGGGCCTCTAATTCACCCCTCCACTTT. The full variable domain, with the rest looked up from reference TRBV9 and TRBJ1-6, is DSGVTQTPKHLITATGQRVTLRCSPRSGDLSVYWYQQSLDQGLQFLIQYYNGEERAKGNILERFSAQQFPDLHSELNLSSLELGDSALYFCASSVGASNSPLHFGNGTRLTVT.

In the case of this clone: The sample has other DNA sequences that encode this CDR3 too. The V gene is TRBV27, the J gene TRBJ2-7, with 12 bases fitting TRBD2. This CDR3 contains 13 residues. Germline V lookup: CDR1 MNHEY, CDR2 SMNVEV (reference sequence). Trimming cost V 3 bases and J 7 bases; bases outside gene matches: 1. CDR3 coding DNA: TGTGCCAGCAGTTTCACTAGCGGGGGGGAGCAGTACTTC. Translated, it gives CASSFTSGGEQYF.

This clone was seen more than once but under ten times. V usage is TRBV19 and J usage is TRBJ1-3; D unresolved. The CDR3 extends over 13 amino acids. Trimming removed 3 bases from V and 2 bases from J, with 5 bases in between. Germline lookup yields CDR1 LNHDA and CDR2 SQIVND (reference sequence). The DNA for the CDR3 is TGTGCCAGTAGTATTCTAGCTGGAAACACCATATATTTT. Translating gives CASSILAGNTIYF. Variable domain in full (rest from reference TRBV19 and TRBJ1-3): DGGITQSPKYLFRKEGQNVTLSCEQNLNHDAMYWYRQDPGQGLRLIYYSQIVNDFQKGDIAEGYSVSREKKESFPLTVTSAQKNPTAFYLCASSILAGNTIYFGEGSWLTVV.

The rearrangement joins TRBV7-9 to TRBJ2-7; TRBD1 matches 8 bases. CDR1 and CDR2 from the germline V gene are SEHNR and FQNEAQ (reference sequence). The CDR3 totals 14 residues. The V gene end was trimmed by 4 bases and the J gene end by 5 bases; junction bases not matched to a gene: 7. CDR3 DNA: TGTGCCAGCAGCTCATTCAGGGGGCGAGACGAGCAGTACTTC. Its translation: CASSSFRGRDEQYF. The whole variable domain, remainder taken from reference TRBV7-9 and TRBJ2-7, is DTGVSQNPRHKITKRGQNVTFRCDPISEHNRLYWYRQTLGQGPEFLTYFQNEAQLEKSRLLSDRFSAERPKGSFSTLEIQRTEQGDSAMYLCASSSFRGRDEQYFGPGTRLTVT.

The gene calls are TRBV5-6 and TRBJ2-6; possibly TRBD2 for D (5 bases). The CDR3 sequence is 13 residues long. Trimming took 3 bases from V and 11 from J, leaving 12 bases between them. The germline V gene has CDR1 SGHDT and CDR2 YYEEEE. DNA for the CDR3: TGTGCCAGCAGCTATATGGACGGGGACGTCCTGACTTTC. It codes for CASSYMDGDVLTF.

V usage is TRBV5-6 and J usage is TRBJ1-1; D possibly corresponds to TRBD1 (5 bases). This CDR3 region has 16 residues. V was pared by 3 bases and J by 0 bases, with 15 bases between. Looked up from germline, CDR1 is SGHDT and CDR2 is YYEEEE. CDR3 DNA: TGTGCCAGCAGCTCGGGGACCGGACGGATGAACACTGAAGCTTTCTTT. Amino acid sequence: CASSSGTGRMNTEAFF.

This rearrangement joins TRBV11-2 to TRBJ2-3; D could derive from TRBD1 or TRBD2 (5 bases each). CDR1 SGHAT and CDR2 FQNNGV come from the germline V gene. CDR3 length: 13 amino acids. V was pared by 3 bases and J by 7 bases, with 11 bases between. The CDR3 region has the DNA TGTGCCAGCAGCTTGGGACCCGAGAATACGCAGTATTTT. Its translation is CASSLGPENTQYF.

The J gene is TRBJ2-2, the V gene TRBV7-6; 10 bases line up with TRBD1. Germline CDR1 and CDR2: SGHVS and FNYEAQ. The CDR3 runs to 15 residues. Losses at the gene ends were 3 bases for V and 5 bases for J; bases not matched to a gene: 3. CDR3 residues: CASSLRTGGTGELFF. The CDR3 DNA sequence: TGTGCCAGCAGCTTGAGGACAGGGGGGACCGGGGAGCTGTTTTTT.

The CDR3 sequence: CASSSGLIKTQYF. CDR3 nucleotide sequence: TGCGCCAGCAGCTCGGGACTTATAAAGACCCAGTACTTC. V and J are TRBV5-1 and TRBJ2-5, with a possible D match to TRBD2 (6 bases). With 3 bases removed from V and 6 bases from J, the gap between germline ends came to 12 bases. Germline V gene sequence: CDR1 SGHRS, CDR2 YFSETQ. The CDR3 spans 13 residues.

J is TRBJ1-4 and V is TRBV3-1 (or the pseudogene TRBV3-2); tentative D call: TRBD1 (5 bases). The CDR3 totals 16 residues. Trimming pared 4 bases from V and 7 bases from J, leaving 19 bases between. CDR1 and CDR2 from the germline V gene are LGHDT and YNNKEL (reference sequence). The CDR3 coding sequence is TGTGCCAGCAGCCCGGCCGGGGGGTTTGTTACTGAAAAACTGTTTTTT. Residues: CASSPAGGFVTEKLFF.

On this clone itself: At one boundary the junction diverges from the germline segment, which might be a read error. The gene calls are TRBV19 and TRBJ1-5; 7 nucleotides line up with TRBD1. The CDR3 has 14 amino acids. Germline V gives CDR1 LNHDA, CDR2 SQIVND (reference sequence). CDR3 DNA: TGTGCCAATAGTATAAAGGGACAGAATCAGCCCCAGCATTTT. It specifies CANSIKGQNQPQHF.

This chain joins TRBV19 and TRBJ1-2; D gene unclear. Looked up from germline, CDR1 is LNHDA and CDR2 is SQIVND (reference sequence). This CDR3 is built from 13 residues. Trimming shortened V by 8 bases and J by 7 bases, and 17 bases separated the two germline ends. The CDR3 loop reads CASRPPSEVGYTF. The DNA for the CDR3 is TGTGCCAGTCGGCCACCGAGTGAGGTTGGCTACACCTTC.

The CDR3 protein is CASGRDTQYF. The CDR3 DNA sequence: TGTGCCAGCGGTCGAGATACGCAGTATTTT. This sequence joins TRBV27 and TRBJ2-3; D is unresolved. The germline CDR1 and CDR2 sequences are MNHEY and SMNVEV (reference sequence). Trimming took off 8 bases at V and 5 bases at J, with 5 bases between the two ends. The CDR3 sequence is 10 residues long.

The V gene is TRBV2, the J gene TRBJ2-6, with D possibly being TRBD1 or TRBD2 (5 bases each). Between the trimmed V and J ends, which lost 4 bases and 0 bases, there was a span of 16 bases. From germline, CDR1 is SNHLY and CDR2 FYNNEI. CDR3 length: 18 residues. The CDR3 reads CASSGLIGQGSGANVLTF. CDR3 nucleotide sequence: TGTGCCAGCAGTGGACTAATAGGACAAGGCTCTGGGGCCAACGTCCTGACTTTC.

The chain joins TRBV7-3 to TRBJ2-3; D might be TRBD1 or TRBD2, each matching 6 bases. The V end was cut by 3 bases, the J end by 5 bases, with 12 bases between. This CDR3 spans 14 amino acids. Germline V gene data show CDR1 as SGHTA and CDR2 as FQGTGA. The CDR3, as DNA: TGTGCCAGCAGCTTCCTAGGGGGGCAAGATACGCAGTATTTT. It yields the protein CASSFLGGQDTQYF.

This chain joins TRBV7-8 and TRBJ2-7; TRBD1 matches at 8 bases. This CDR3 is built from 15 residues. The V gene end was trimmed by 0 bases and the J gene end by 3 bases; junction bases not matched to a gene: 4. The V gene's germline CDR1 is SGHVS and CDR2 FQNEAQ. This CDR3 is CASSLAFGQGYEQYF. For the CDR3, the DNA is TGTGCCAGCAGCTTAGCTTTCGGACAGGGCTACGAGCAGTACTTC.

Concerning this clone: Other DNA sequences from this sample encode an identical CDR3 as well. The V gene is TRBV2, the J gene TRBJ1-1; no reliable D call. Deletions cut 4 bases from V and 1 base from J, with 7 bases between. Per the germline V gene, CDR1 is SNHLY and CDR2 is FYNNEI. The length of the CDR3 is 13 residues. CDR3 DNA: TGTGCCAGCAGTGGCCAGCCGAACACTGAAGCTTTCTTT. The encoded protein is CASSGQPNTEAFF.

This rearrangement joins TRBV6-5 to TRBJ2-3; D is perhaps TRBD2 (6 bases). CDR3 size: 15 residues. Germline loops: CDR1 MNHEY, CDR2 SVGAGI. V gave up 2 bases and J gave up 8 bases, with 17 bases separating them. The CDR3 loop is CASSYTHGGEGTQYF. DNA of the CDR3: TGTGCCAGCAGTTACACGCACGGGGGTGAAGGTACGCAGTATTTT.

The rearrangement uses TRBV30 and TRBJ1-1; D is uncertain. The V end lost 3 bases, the J end lost 1 base, and 3 bases lay between the germline ends. The germline gives CDR1 GTSNPN, CDR2 SVGIG (reference sequence). CDR3 size: 11 residues. DNA for the CDR3: TGTGCCTGGAGAGGGAACACTGAAGCTTTCTTT. Translated, it gives CAWRGNTEAFF.

This clone was observed a handful of times. The chain links TRBV3-1 (or the pseudogene TRBV3-2) to TRBJ2-2; D is perhaps TRBD1 (6 bases). The V end was cut by 3 bases, the J end by 4 bases, with 15 bases between. The CDR3 runs 16 residues. CDR1 is LGHDT and CDR2 is YNNKEL in the germline V gene (reference sequence). CDR3 amino acids: CASSQPRGPGTGELFF. The CDR3 nucleotides read TGTGCCAGCAGCCAGCCCAGGGGACCCGGCACCGGGGAGCTGTTTTTT.

This clone appeared a few times. The rearrangement joins TRBV25-1 to TRBJ1-4; the D is unclear. The CDR3 runs to 15 residues. From germline, CDR1 is MGHDK and CDR2 SYGVNS. The V gene lost 3 bases and the J gene lost 5 bases, with 13 bases spanning the gap. The CDR3 region is CASSDPGYGNEKLFF. CDR3 DNA: TGTGCCAGCAGTGATCCGGGCTACGGAAATGAAAAACTGTTTTTT.

The V call is TRBV15, the J call TRBJ1-4; maybe TRBD1 (5 bases). Germline assignment: CDR1 LNHNV and CDR2 YYDKDF (reference sequence). This CDR3 contains 16 residues. Trimming stripped 2 bases from V and 6 bases from J, with 16 bases between. DNA for the CDR3: TGTGCCACCAGCAGACCGTTCCGGGGACCAGATGAAAAACTGTTTTTT. It codes for CATSRPFRGPDEKLFF. Supplemented by reference TRBV15 and TRBJ1-4, the full variable domain reads DAMVIQNPRYQVTQFGKPVTLSCSQTLNHNVMYWYQQKSSQAPKLLFHYYDKDFNNEADTPDNFQSRRPNTSFCFLDIRSPGLGDTAMYLCATSRPFRGPDEKLFFGSGTQLSVL.